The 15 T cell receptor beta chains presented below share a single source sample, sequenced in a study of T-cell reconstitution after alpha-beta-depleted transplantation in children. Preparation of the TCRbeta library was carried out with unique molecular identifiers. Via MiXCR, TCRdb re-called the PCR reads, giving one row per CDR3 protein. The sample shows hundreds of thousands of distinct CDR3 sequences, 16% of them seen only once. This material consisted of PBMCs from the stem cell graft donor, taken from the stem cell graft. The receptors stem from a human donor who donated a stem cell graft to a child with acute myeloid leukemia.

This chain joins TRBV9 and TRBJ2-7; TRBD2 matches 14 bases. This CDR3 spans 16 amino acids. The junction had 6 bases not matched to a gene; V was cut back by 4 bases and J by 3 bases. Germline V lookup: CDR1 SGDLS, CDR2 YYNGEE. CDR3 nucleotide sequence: TGTGCCAGCAGCCCCAGGACTAGCGGGGGGTTCTACGAGCAGTACTTC. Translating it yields CASSPRTSGGFYEQYF.

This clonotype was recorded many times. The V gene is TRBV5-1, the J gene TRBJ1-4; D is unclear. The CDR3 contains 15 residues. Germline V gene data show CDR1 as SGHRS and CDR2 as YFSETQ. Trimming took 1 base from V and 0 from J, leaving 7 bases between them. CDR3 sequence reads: CASSLLSSTNEKLFF. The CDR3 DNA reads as TGCGCCAGCAGCTTGTTGAGTTCAACTAATGAAAAACTGTTTTTT.

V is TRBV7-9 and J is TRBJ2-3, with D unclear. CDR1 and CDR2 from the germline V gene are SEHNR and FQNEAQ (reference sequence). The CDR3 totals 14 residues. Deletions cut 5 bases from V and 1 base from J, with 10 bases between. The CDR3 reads CASSNHWGTDTQYF. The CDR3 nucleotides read TGTGCCAGCAGCAACCACTGGGGCACAGATACGCAGTATTTT.

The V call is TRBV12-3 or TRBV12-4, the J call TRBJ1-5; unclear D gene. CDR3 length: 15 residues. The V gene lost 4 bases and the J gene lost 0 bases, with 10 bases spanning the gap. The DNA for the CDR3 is TGTGCCAGCAGTTCCGGAGTTAATAGCAATCAGCCCCAGCATTTT. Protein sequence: CASSSGVNSNQPQHF.

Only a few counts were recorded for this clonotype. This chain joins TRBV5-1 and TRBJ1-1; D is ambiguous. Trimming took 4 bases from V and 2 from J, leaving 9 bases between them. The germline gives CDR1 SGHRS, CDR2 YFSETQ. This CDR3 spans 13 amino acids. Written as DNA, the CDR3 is TGCGCCAGCAGCCCAAACTTTAACACTGAAGCTTTCTTT. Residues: CASSPNFNTEAFF.

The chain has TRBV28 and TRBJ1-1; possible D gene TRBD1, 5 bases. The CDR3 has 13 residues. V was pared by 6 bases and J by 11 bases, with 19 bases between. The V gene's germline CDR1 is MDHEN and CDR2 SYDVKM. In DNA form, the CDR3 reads TGTGCCAGCAGGGGAGACAGAAGGGTGGGGGCTTTCTTT. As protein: CASRGDRRVGAFF.

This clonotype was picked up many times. Written as DNA, the CDR3 is TGTGCCAGCAGTGCGTCACAGGGTTACGTGCGAAAGCAGTACTTC. Amino acids: CASSASQGYVRKQYF. The rearrangement joins TRBV6-1 to TRBJ2-7, with D possibly TRBD1 on 6 matching bases. Germline CDR1 and CDR2: MNHNS and SASEGT. The CDR3 consists of 15 residues. V was trimmed by 4 bases and J by 8 bases, leaving 21 bases between them.

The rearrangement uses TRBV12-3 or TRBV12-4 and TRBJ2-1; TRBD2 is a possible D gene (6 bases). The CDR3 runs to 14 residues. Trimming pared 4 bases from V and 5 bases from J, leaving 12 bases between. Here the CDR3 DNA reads TGTGCCAGCAGTTCGACTAGGACTCACAATGAGCAGTTCTTC. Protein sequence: CASSSTRTHNEQFF.

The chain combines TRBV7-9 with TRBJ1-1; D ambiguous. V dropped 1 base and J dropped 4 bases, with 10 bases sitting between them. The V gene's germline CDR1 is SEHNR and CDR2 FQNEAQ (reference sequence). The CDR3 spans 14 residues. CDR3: CASSLGSSTTEAFF. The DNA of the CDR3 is TGTGCCAGCAGCTTAGGAAGCTCGACCACTGAAGCTTTCTTT.

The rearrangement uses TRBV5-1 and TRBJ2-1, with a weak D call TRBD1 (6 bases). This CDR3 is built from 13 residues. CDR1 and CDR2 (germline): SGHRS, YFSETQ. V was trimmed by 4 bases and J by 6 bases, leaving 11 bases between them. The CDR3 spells CASSPAQGNEQFF. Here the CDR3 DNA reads TGCGCCAGCAGCCCGGCACAGGGCAATGAGCAGTTCTTC.

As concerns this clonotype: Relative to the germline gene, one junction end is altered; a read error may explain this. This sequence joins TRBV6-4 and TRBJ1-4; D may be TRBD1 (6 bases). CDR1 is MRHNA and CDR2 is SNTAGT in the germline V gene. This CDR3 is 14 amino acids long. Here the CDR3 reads CANSDRDIDEKLFF. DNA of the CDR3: TGTGCCAACAGTGACCGGGACATTGATGAAAAACTGTTTTTT.

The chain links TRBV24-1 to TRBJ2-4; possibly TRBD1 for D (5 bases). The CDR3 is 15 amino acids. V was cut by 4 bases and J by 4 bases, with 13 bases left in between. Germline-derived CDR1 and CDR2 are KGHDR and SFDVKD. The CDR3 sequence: CATSDRSAGKNIQYF. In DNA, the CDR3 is TGTGCCACCAGTGACCGCTCCGCAGGGAAAAACATTCAGTACTTC.

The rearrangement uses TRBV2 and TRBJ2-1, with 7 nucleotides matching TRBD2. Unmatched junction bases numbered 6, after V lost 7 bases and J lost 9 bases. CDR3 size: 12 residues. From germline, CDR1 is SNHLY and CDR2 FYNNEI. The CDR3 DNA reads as TGTGCCAGCAAGGGAGGGCAAAGTGAGCAGTTCTTC. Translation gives CASKGGQSEQFF. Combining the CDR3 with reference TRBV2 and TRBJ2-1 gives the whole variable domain EPEVTQTPSHQVTQMGQEVILRCVPISNHLYFYWYRQILGQKVEFLVSFYNNEISEKSEIFDDQFSVERPDGSNFTLKIRSTKLEDSAMYFCASKGGQSEQFFGPGTRLTVL.

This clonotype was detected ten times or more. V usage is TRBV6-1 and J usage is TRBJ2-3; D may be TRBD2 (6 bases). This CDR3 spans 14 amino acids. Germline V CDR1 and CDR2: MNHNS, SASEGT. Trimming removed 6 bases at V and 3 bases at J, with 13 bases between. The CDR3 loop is CASSRGKTTDTQYF. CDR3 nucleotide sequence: TGTGCCAGCAGCCGCGGGAAGACGACAGATACGCAGTATTTT.

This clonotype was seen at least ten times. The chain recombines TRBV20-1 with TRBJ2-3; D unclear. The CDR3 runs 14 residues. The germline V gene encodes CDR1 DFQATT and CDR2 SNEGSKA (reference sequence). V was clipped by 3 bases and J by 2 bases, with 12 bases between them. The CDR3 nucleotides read TGCAGTGCTAGTTATCAGGATTACACAGATACGCAGTATTTT. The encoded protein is CSASYQDYTDTQYF.